The entry below describes one T cell receptor (beta chain). Its antigen is not known. The data were obtained in a study of Ad26.COV2.S vaccination and SARS-CoV-2 variants. Findings of the study overall: Vaccine recipients and placebo recipients showed similar non-spike TCR breadth.

The table came from immunoSEQ multiplex PCR; TCRdb's copy has only in-frame clones and leaves some out. The data show approximately 97,000 clones, with around 80% seen just once and 15% to 20% held by the top ten. Sample: peripheral blood, taken after recovery from COVID-19. This clonotype was obtained from a human donor who had recovered from COVID-19.

CDR3 protein: CASSHEELFF. CDR3 nucleotide sequence: TGTGCCAGCAGCCACGAGGAGCTGTTTTTT. This chain uses TRBV7-2 with TRBJ2-2; no definite D call. This CDR3 region has 10 residues. The germline V and J ends were trimmed by 5 bases and 10 bases, with 5 bases remaining between them. Germline values: CDR1 SGHTA, CDR2 FQGNSA.